The 28 T cell receptor beta chains given below trace back to one sample, sequenced in a study of blood T cell repertoires in COVID-19. Assay: immunoSEQ multiplex PCR; the TCRdb copy retains only in-frame clones and omits some. This table has about 170,000 clones, roughly 90% appearing once. Sequencing used peripheral blood. These receptors originate from a man aged 18 to 29 with COVID-19, enrolled during active disease.

The chain links TRBV7-2 to TRBJ2-1; 7 positions match TRBD2. Germline assignment: CDR1 SGHTA and CDR2 FQGNSA. Trimming cost V 1 base and J 8 bases; bases outside gene matches: 5. The CDR3 is 14 amino acids. CDR3 bases: TGTGCCAGCAGCTTAGGGACTAGTCCCCATGAGCAGTTCTTC. Protein: CASSLGTSPHEQFF. Drawing the rest from reference TRBV7-2 and TRBJ2-1, the complete variable domain is GAGVSQSPSNKVTEKGKDVELRCDPISGHTALYWYRQSLGQGLEFLIYFQGNSAPDKSGLPSDRFSAERTGGSVSTLTIQRTQQEDSAVYLCASSLGTSPHEQFFGPGTRLTVL.

V and J are TRBV28 and TRBJ2-7; maybe TRBD2 (5 bases). The CDR3 contains 15 residues. The V and J ends lost 2 bases and 1 base respectively, with 12 bases between them. In germline, CDR1 is MDHEN, CDR2 SYDVKM. The CDR3 sequence is CASSLPGSPSYEQYF. The CDR3 bases are TGTGCCAGCAGTTTACCGGGATCACCTTCCTACGAGCAGTACTTC.

This clone was detected only once. The V call is TRBV4-2, the J call TRBJ2-2; 7 positions match TRBD1. The germline V gene has CDR1 LGHNA and CDR2 YNFKEQ. This CDR3 spans 16 amino acids. After removal of 1 base from V and 2 bases from J, the junction contained 4 bases not matched to a gene. The CDR3 nucleotides are TGTGCCAGCAGCCAAGTACGAGGGGGCAACACCGGGGAGCTGTTTTTT. Translating it yields CASSQVRGGNTGELFF.

This rearrangement joins TRBV6-6 to TRBJ1-2, with TRBD1 matching 8 bases. Unmatched junction bases numbered 5, after V lost 4 bases and J lost 4 bases. CDR1 is MNHNY and CDR2 is SVGAGI in the germline V gene (reference sequence). The CDR3 is made up of 14 amino acids. As DNA, the CDR3 is TGTGCCAGCAGTTCCACTACAGGGGGCTATGGCTACACCTTC. Translation gives CASSSTTGGYGYTF.

The gene calls are TRBV11-2 and TRBJ2-1; 9 bases align to TRBD1. With V trimmed by 5 bases and J by 7 bases, 9 bases remained unmatched. The length of the CDR3 is 15 residues. CDR1 is SGHAT, CDR2 FQNNGV, per germline. The CDR3 loop is CASSQTGTGLNEQFF. As DNA, the CDR3 is TGTGCCAGCAGCCAAACGGGGACAGGGTTGAATGAGCAGTTCTTC.

The rearrangement links TRBV6-2 or TRBV6-3 to TRBJ1-2, with D possibly TRBD1 on 6 matching bases. V was trimmed by 0 bases and J by 6 bases, leaving 11 bases between them. The V gene's germline CDR1 is MNHEY and CDR2 SVGEGT. This CDR3 is built from 14 residues. In nucleotides, the CDR3 is TGTGCCAGCAGTTACTCGTTAGGGGGAGATGGCTACACCTTC. Its protein is CASSYSLGGDGYTF.

This chain connects TRBV11-2 to TRBJ2-1, with D perhaps TRBD2 (5 bases). The CDR3 runs 17 residues. Germline lookup yields CDR1 SGHAT and CDR2 FQNNGV. The V end was cut by 0 bases, the J end by 5 bases, with 17 bases between. In nucleotides, the CDR3 is TGTGCCAGCAGCTTAGATCTTCGGCTAGCTCGAGACAATGAGCAGTTCTTC. Amino acids: CASSLDLRLARDNEQFF.

The chain uses TRBV5-6 and TRBJ1-5; 9 bases align to TRBD1. The ends lost 0 bases at V and 3 bases at J; junction bases unmatched: 4. Germline V gene sequence: CDR1 SGHDT, CDR2 YYEEEE. The CDR3 runs to 16 residues. CDR3 in amino acids: CASSLGTGDFNQPQHF. CDR3 coding DNA: TGTGCCAGCAGCTTGGGGACAGGGGATTTCAATCAGCCCCAGCATTTT.

The rearrangement links TRBV18 to TRBJ2-3; perhaps TRBD1 as D (5 bases). The germline CDR1 and CDR2 sequences are KGHSH and LQKENI. Trimming left V 1 base short and J 9 bases short, with 14 bases between. CDR3 size: 14 residues. The CDR3 bases are TGTGCCAGCTCACCACTTACAGGAAGGGGCACGCAGTATTTT. Translated: CASSPLTGRGTQYF.

The chain combines TRBV11-2 with TRBJ2-7; D is perhaps TRBD1 (6 bases). The length of the CDR3 is 12 residues. V gave up 4 bases and J gave up 2 bases, with 6 bases separating them. CDR1 is SGHAT, CDR2 FQNNGV, per germline. The CDR3 bases are TGTGCCAGCAGCTGGACAGCCTACGAGCAGTACTTC. Protein product: CASSWTAYEQYF.

The gene calls are TRBV29-1 and TRBJ1-2; TRBD1 matches 7 bases. Germline CDR1 is SQVTM and CDR2 is ANQGSEA. V dropped 4 bases and J dropped 4; count of bases not matched to a gene: 6. This CDR3 has 13 amino acids. The CDR3 is CSVGRQGGYGYTF. The DNA for the CDR3 is TGCAGCGTTGGACGACAGGGAGGCTATGGCTACACCTTC. The variable domain in full, completed from reference TRBV29-1 and TRBJ1-2, reads SAVISQKPSRDICQRGTSLTIQCQVDSQVTMMFWYRQQPGQSLTLIATANQGSEATYESGFVIDKFPISRPNLTFSTLTVSNMSPEDSSIYLCSVGRQGGYGYTFGSGTRLTVV.

Note on this clone: A read error may produce the germline difference seen at one junction end. The CDR3, as DNA: TGTGCCACACGCATTTGGGCAGGAATGGCTGAAAAACTGCTTTTT. This translates into CATRIWAGMAEKLLF. This chain joins TRBV19 and TRBJ1-4; D gene unclear. The CDR3 extends over 15 amino acids. Per the germline V gene, CDR1 is LNHDA and CDR2 is SQIVND (reference sequence). Full variable domain (remainder filled in from reference TRBV19 and TRBJ1-4): DGGITQSPKYLFRKEGQNVTLSCEQNLNHDAMYWYRQDPGQGLRLIYYSQIVNDFQKGDIAEGYSVSREKKESFPLTVTSAQKNPTAFYLCATRIWAGMAEKLLFGSGTQLSVL.

The chain joins TRBV16 to TRBJ1-5; 7 nucleotides line up with TRBD1. Germline CDR1 KGHSY, CDR2 FQNENV. The trim removed 1 base at V and 4 bases at J, leaving 4 bases unmatched. The CDR3 spans 15 residues. CDR3 in DNA: TGTGCCAGCAGCCAATGGGACAGTTCGAATCAGCCCCAGCATTTT. Amino acids: CASSQWDSSNQPQHF. The whole variable domain, remainder taken from reference TRBV16 and TRBJ1-5, is GEEVAQTPKHLVRGEGQKAKLYCAPIKGHSYVFWYQQVLKNEFKFLISFQNENVFDETGMPKERFSAKCLPNSPCSLEIQATKLEDSAVYFCASSQWDSSNQPQHFGDGTRLSIL.

The sample holds a few counts of this clone. The chain employs TRBV28 and TRBJ1-1; the D is unclear. The CDR3 totals 15 residues. From germline, CDR1 is MDHEN and CDR2 SYDVKM. V gave up 3 bases and J gave up 1 base, with 12 bases separating them. The CDR3 sequence: CASSFYSRQNTEAFF. DNA of the CDR3: TGTGCCAGCAGTTTCTATTCCCGTCAGAACACTGAAGCTTTCTTT.

J is TRBJ2-7 and V is TRBV7-9; no clear D gene. V dropped 0 bases and J dropped 4 bases, with 13 bases sitting between them. CDR3 length: 15 amino acids. Germline V lookup: CDR1 SEHNR, CDR2 FQNEAQ (reference sequence). CDR3 sequence (DNA): TGTGCCAGCAGCTTAGCGCGACACACCATTTACGAGCAGTACTTC. It translates to CASSLARHTIYEQYF.

The chain uses TRBV5-1 and TRBJ2-2, with 9 bases that match TRBD1. V dropped 4 bases and J dropped 6; count of bases not matched to a gene: 19. CDR1 and CDR2 (germline): SGHRS, YFSETQ. The CDR3 length is 19 residues. The CDR3 loop is CASSLGQGAFPSLSGELFF. As DNA, the CDR3 is TGCGCCAGCAGCCTGGGACAGGGTGCGTTCCCCTCGTTGTCCGGGGAGCTGTTTTTT. Full variable domain (rest looked up from reference TRBV5-1 and TRBJ2-2): KAGVTQTPRYLIKTRGQQVTLSCSPISGHRSVSWYQQTPGQGLQFLFEYFSETQRNKGNFPGRFSGRQFSNSRSEMNVSTLELGDSALYLCASSLGQGAFPSLSGELFFGEGSRLTVL.

The chain has TRBV19 and TRBJ2-7; the D gene is possibly TRBD1 (5 bases). The CDR3 has 15 amino acids. Germline V lookup: CDR1 LNHDA, CDR2 SQIVND (reference sequence). The V end lost 5 bases, the J end lost 1 base, and 15 bases lay between the germline ends. The CDR3 spells CASSAAGIGSYEQYF. The CDR3 bases are TGTGCCAGTAGTGCGGCAGGGATCGGATCCTACGAGCAGTACTTC.

J is TRBJ1-2 and V is TRBV4-1; 7 bases are a match to TRBD1. The trim removed 3 bases at V and 4 bases at J, leaving 5 bases unmatched. The CDR3 runs to 14 residues. The germline V gene has CDR1 MGHRA and CDR2 YSYEKL. DNA for the CDR3: TGCGCCAGCAGCCAGACAGGGCTCTCCTATGGCTACACCTTC. As protein: CASSQTGLSYGYTF.

The CDR3 sequence: CASSLEQDQPQHF. In nucleotides, the CDR3 is TGTGCCAGCAGCTTGGAACAGGATCAGCCCCAGCATTTT. J is TRBJ1-5 and V is TRBV5-4, with D perhaps TRBD1 (5 bases). The germline CDR1 and CDR2 sequences are SGHNT and YYREEE (reference sequence). Trimming removed 0 bases at V and 5 bases at J, with 6 bases between. This CDR3 has 13 amino acids.

Regarding this clone: Sequence at one end of the junction differs from germline and may be a read error. V gene TRBV2 combines with J gene TRBJ1-4, with D unresolved. The CDR3 has 11 residues. The germline CDR1 and CDR2 sequences are SNHLY and FYNNEI. In nucleotides, the CDR3 is TGTGCCAGCAGAGAGAGGGAAAAACTGCTTTTT. It codes for CASREREKLLF.

The chain links TRBV12-3 or TRBV12-4 to TRBJ2-3, with D unclear. CDR3 length: 12 amino acids. V was pared by 3 bases and J by 4 bases, with 5 bases between. Here the CDR3 DNA reads TGTGCCAGCAGTTTCGGAGCAGATACGCAGTATTTT. It yields the protein CASSFGADTQYF.

The chain uses TRBV6-5 and TRBJ2-7; D is uncertain. V gave up 0 bases and J gave up 3 bases, with 12 bases separating them. The germline CDR1 and CDR2 sequences are MNHEY and SVGAGI. CDR3 size: 15 residues. The CDR3 spells CASSYSRLQIYEQYF. The CDR3 nucleotides are TGTGCCAGCAGTTACTCGAGACTTCAGATCTACGAGCAGTACTTC.

The gene calls are TRBV19 and TRBJ2-1, with 9 positions matching TRBD1. Looked up from germline, CDR1 is LNHDA and CDR2 is SQIVND (reference sequence). Trimming cost V 7 bases and J 3 bases; bases outside gene matches: 4. This CDR3 has 14 residues. As DNA, the CDR3 is TGTGCCAGTATTGGACAGGGGTACTACAATGAGCAGTTCTTC. Amino acid sequence: CASIGQGYYNEQFF.

The V and J genes are TRBV28 and TRBJ1-1; TRBD1 matches at 7 bases. Per the germline V gene, CDR1 is MDHEN and CDR2 is SYDVKM. Losses at the gene ends were 5 bases for V and 5 bases for J; bases not matched to a gene: 8. CDR3 length: 14 amino acids. The CDR3 coding sequence is TGTGCCAGCAGTCCCTCGACAGGGTGGACTGAAGCTTTCTTT. It codes for CASSPSTGWTEAFF.

The chain carries TRBV28 and TRBJ2-7; the match to TRBD1 covers 7 bases. Germline V lookup: CDR1 MDHEN, CDR2 SYDVKM. The CDR3 totals 13 residues. After removal of 3 bases from V and 3 bases from J, the junction contained 2 bases not matched to a gene. The CDR3 spells CASSLDRFYEQYF. CDR3 DNA sequence: TGTGCCAGCAGTTTGGACAGGTTCTACGAGCAGTACTTC.

This clone was counted a single time. V usage is TRBV5-6 and J usage is TRBJ2-5; TRBD1 matches at 9 bases. Germline lookup yields CDR1 SGHDT and CDR2 YYEEEE. This CDR3 contains 17 residues. V dropped 4 bases and J dropped 5; count of bases not matched to a gene: 15. The CDR3 here is CASSRPPGQGWTETQYF. In DNA form, the CDR3 reads TGTGCCAGCAGCCGTCCACCGGGACAGGGCTGGACGGAGACCCAGTACTTC. The complete variable domain, with remaining parts taken from reference TRBV5-6 and TRBJ2-5, reads DAGVTQSPTHLIKTRGQQVTLRCSPKSGHDTVSWYQQALGQGPQFIFQYYEEEERQRGNFPDRFSGHQFPNYSSELNVNALLLGDSALYLCASSRPPGQGWTETQYFGPGTRLLVL.

The chain joins TRBV3-1 (or the pseudogene TRBV3-2) to TRBJ2-1, with 9 nucleotides matching TRBD2. This CDR3 is built from 17 residues. Germline assignment: CDR1 LGHDT and CDR2 YNNKEL (reference sequence). The V and J ends lost 3 bases and 6 bases, in that order; junction bases with no gene match: 12. In nucleotides, the CDR3 is TGTGCCAGCAGCCAGGATCAAGCGGGAGGCTTTCTCAATGAGCAGTTCTTC. Translated: CASSQDQAGGFLNEQFF.

This chain connects TRBV15 to TRBJ2-3; no firm D call. The length of the CDR3 is 14 residues. V lost 5 bases, J lost 8 bases, and 17 bases lay in between. The germline CDR1 and CDR2 sequences are LNHNV and YYDKDF (reference sequence). The CDR3 protein is CATSADSTPTTQYF. CDR3 DNA sequence: TGTGCCACCAGCGCCGATTCTACCCCTACTACGCAGTATTTT.